These T cell receptor beta chains were read from a single sample in a study of T cell responses to AZD1222 COVID-19 vaccine. This table comes from immunoSEQ multiplex PCR, and its TCRdb copy is limited to in-frame clones, with some not included. The sample has about 180,000 clones, 85% to 90% seen once. Specimen: peripheral blood, collected on day 0 of AZD1222 vaccination. The receptors were sampled from an adult in good health. Both conserved end residues are part of each CDR3. Each record gives: J gene, clone size, D gene, V gene, CDR3 DNA, CDR3 protein. The D gene is left open where the match is weak. Not all rows give a size; the values are once, few, many and, for expanded clones, a class.

TRBJ2-1 . . TRBV5-1 TGCGCCAGCAGCTTGGCCGTCAATGAGCAGTTCTTC CASSLAVNEQFF
TRBJ2-6 . . TRBV7-8 TGTGCCAGCAGCCGAGAGGTCTCTGGGGCCAACGTCCTGACTTTC CASSREVSGANVLTF
TRBJ2-1 . TRBD1 TRBV23-1 TGCGCCAGCAGTCAATCGCATCAGCAGGGGAGCAGGGGGCGCAACAATGAGCAGTTCTTC CASSQSHQQGSRGRNNEQFF
TRBJ1-1 . . TRBV14 TGTGCCAGCAGCCAACTTTTAGGAAAGCCGAACACTGAAGCTTTCTTT CASSQLLGKPNTEAFF
TRBJ1-2 . . TRBV28 TGTGCCAGCAGTTACGGCGGGCAGGTCTATGGCTACACCTTC CASSYGGQVYGYTF
TRBJ1-6 . . TRBV27 TGTGCCAGCAGTTTATCGCATAATTCACCCCTCCACTTT CASSLSHNSPLHF
TRBJ1-2 . . TRBV21-1 TGTGCCAGCAGCAACTCAGGGGGCGCTGGCTATGGCTACACCTTC CASSNSGGAGYGYTF
TRBJ2-6 . . TRBV29-1 TGCAGCGTCGCCGGGAGCCCTCAATCGGGGGCCAACGTCCTGACTTTC CSVAGSPQSGANVLTF
TRBJ2-7 . . TRBV4-3 TGCGCCAGCAGCCAAGTTGCAGGAGGCTACGAGCAGTACTTC CASSQVAGGYEQYF
TRBJ2-3 . TRBD2 TRBV6-2/TRBV6-3 TGTGCCAGCAGCCGGGGGGGCCGCACAGATACGCAGTATTTT CASSRGGRTDTQYF
TRBJ2-7 . TRBD1 TRBV19 TGTGCCAGTAGTACGACAGGGTCCAGCTCCTACGAGCAGTACTTC CASSTTGSSSYEQYF
TRBJ1-3 . . TRBV7-8 TGTGCCAGCAAAACCCGGGGACGAAACACCATATATTTT CASKTRGRNTIYF
TRBJ1-5 . TRBD1 TRBV5-6 TGTGCCAGCAGCTGGGGGACAGGGACTGATCAGCCCCAGCATTTT CASSWGTGTDQPQHF
TRBJ2-7 . TRBD1 TRBV7-9 TGTGCCAGCAGCTCCTCCGGGACAGGGCTGTACGAGCAGTACTTC CASSSSGTGLYEQYF
TRBJ2-3 once . TRBV6-5 TGTGCCAGCAGCCTAGACAGAGGGGCCGATACGCAGTATTTT CASSLDRGADTQYF
TRBJ1-2 . . TRBV5-1 TGCGCCAGCAGCTACAGGGCGGGGTATGGCTACACCTTC CASSYRAGYGYTF
TRBJ2-3 . TRBD2 TRBV7-9 TGTGCCAGCAGCCCAACGGGCGGGGGGGCCGGGTATACGCAGTATTTT CASSPTGGGAGYTQYF
TRBJ1-1 . . TRBV6-5 TGTGCCAGCAGTTACAGGAGGACTTACACTGAAGCTTTCTTT CASSYRRTYTEAFF
TRBJ2-7 once . TRBV6-5 TGTGCCAGCAGTTACGAGGCACCGAGCTCCTACGAGCAGTACTTC CASSYEAPSSYEQYF
TRBJ2-5 once TRBD1 TRBV5-6 TGTGCCAGCAGCCCGAGGACAGGGGAGGAGACCCAGTACTTC CASSPRTGEETQYF